The rows below give T cell receptor beta chains drawn from one sample of a study of T cell responses to AZD1222 COVID-19 vaccine. TCRdb's table, derived via immunoSEQ multiplex PCR, lists solely in-frame clones and lacks some. Here the sample spans more than 85,000 clones, roughly nine tenths being singletons. This specimen consisted of peripheral blood, obtained on day 0 of AZD1222 vaccination. All receptors come from an adult in good health. The CDR3 runs from the conserved cysteine through the conserved F or W. A D gene is named only where the DNA matches it firmly. The size field is filled for only some rows; it gives once, few, many or a size class.

d_call	v_call	j_call	clone_size	cdr3_nt	cdr3_aa
.	TRBV6-2/TRBV6-3	TRBJ2-1	.	TGTGCCAGCAGTTACCTCGGCCTAGGGGAGCAGTTCTTC	CASSYLGLGEQFF
.	TRBV5-1	TRBJ2-3	.	TGCGCCAGCAGCTTAAGTAGGAGCTTAAGCACAGATACGCAGTATTTT	CASSLSRSLSTDTQYF
.	TRBV18	TRBJ1-1	few	TGTGCCAGCTCATCAACCACAGGGCCGAACACTGAAGCTTTCTTT	CASSSTTGPNTEAFF
.	TRBV15	TRBJ1-6	.	TGTGCCACCAGCAGAGATTGGGGAAATTCACCCCTCCACTTT	CATSRDWGNSPLHF
.	TRBV2	TRBJ2-7	few	TGTGCCAGCAGTGAAAGGAGCAGCCTTAACGAGCAGTACTTC	CASSERSSLNEQYF
.	TRBV29-1	TRBJ1-2	.	TGCAGCTTCCTTCCGTTTTCGACGGGGGGCTATGGCTACACCTTC	CSFLPFSTGGYGYTF
TRBD1	TRBV2	TRBJ1-1	few	TGTGCCAGCAGTTCGGACAGGGAAAACACTGAAGCTTTCTTT	CASSSDRENTEAFF
.	TRBV19	TRBJ2-1	.	TGTGCCAGTAGTACATCCGGGGAAAATGAGCAGTTCTTC	CASSTSGENEQFF
TRBD1	TRBV19	TRBJ1-1	.	TGTGCCAGTAGTATAACGAGAGGGACAGGGTACTTCGCTGAAGCTTTCTTT	CASSITRGTGYFAEAFF
TRBD1	TRBV27	TRBJ1-4	.	TGTGCCAGCAGTTCATCCCCCCGACAGGGGATTAATGAAAAACTGTTTTTT	CASSSSPRQGINEKLFF
TRBD1	TRBV19	TRBJ1-2	.	TGTGCCAGTAGCGATTCGCGGACAGGGGTCTATGGCTACACCTTC	CASSDSRTGVYGYTF
TRBD2	TRBV13	TRBJ2-3	.	TGTGCCAGCAGCTTAGAGACTAGCGGCACAGATACGCAGTATTTT	CASSLETSGTDTQYF
TRBD2	TRBV18	TRBJ2-7	.	TGTGCCAGCTCCGGGGGGGGTCCCCCCTACGAGCAGTACTTC	CASSGGGPPYEQYF
.	TRBV11-3	TRBJ1-1	few	TGTGCCAGCAGCTTAGAGGAGGGGGAAAAAGCTTTCTTT	CASSLEEGEKAFF
.	TRBV18	TRBJ2-5	.	TGTGCCAGCTCACGAGATCCGACGGGGGAGACCCAGTACTTC	CASSRDPTGETQYF
.	TRBV19	TRBJ2-1	.	TGTGCCAGAGTCTTTCTAGCGTACAATGAGCAGTTCTTC	CARVFLAYNEQFF
.	TRBV11-2	TRBJ1-2	.	TGTGCCAGCAGCTTAGAAGGCGATGGCTACACCTTC	CASSLEGDGYTF
TRBD1	TRBV11-1	TRBJ1-1	.	TGTGCCAGCAGCTTAGCGGGACAGGGGAGTAACACTGAAGCTTTCTTT	CASSLAGQGSNTEAFF
TRBD1	TRBV19	TRBJ2-3	.	TGTGCCAGTAGTCCGGAGACAGGGGGCGGTCGGCCGCAGTATTTT	CASSPETGGGRPQYF
TRBD2	TRBV11-2	TRBJ2-7	.	TGTGCCAGCAGCTTACTCGGGAGGGCCTACGAGCAGTACTTC	CASSLLGRAYEQYF
.	TRBV14	TRBJ1-2	once	TGTGCCAGCAGCCCCCTTCGCAACTATGGCTACACCTTC	CASSPLRNYGYTF
.	TRBV2	TRBJ2-7	.	TGTGCCAGCAGTGGAGCCTACGAGCAGTACTTC	CASSGAYEQYF
TRBD1	TRBV7-9	TRBJ2-7	once	TGTGCCAGCAGCTCCGGGGACAGGGGGAACGAGCAGTACTTC	CASSSGDRGNEQYF
.	TRBV11-2	TRBJ2-7	.	TGTGCCAGCAGCTTATCGCAGGTGAGCTCCTACGAGCAGTACTTC	CASSLSQVSSYEQYF
TRBD2	TRBV29-1	TRBJ2-3	.	TGCAGCGTTGAAAAGCTAGCGGGAGGGGCAGATACGCAGTATTTT	CSVEKLAGGADTQYF
.	TRBV19	TRBJ1-1	.	TGTGCCAGTAGTCTGATTGACAGACCCAACACTGAAGCTTTCTTT	CASSLIDRPNTEAFF
TRBD2	TRBV7-2	TRBJ2-1	.	TGTGCCAGCAGCTTAGAACAGCGGGGGGATGAGCAGTTCTTC	CASSLEQRGDEQFF
TRBD1	TRBV9	TRBJ2-1	.	TGTGCCAGCAGTCCGCGGGGGACAGGGGGTATTAGAGATGAGCAGTTCTTC	CASSPRGTGGIRDEQFF
.	TRBV7-3	TRBJ2-3	.	TGTGCCAGCAGCTTAATGGCTAGCTCAGATACGCAGTATTTT	CASSLMASSDTQYF
.	TRBV28	TRBJ2-1	once	TGTGCCAGCAGTTCCGGGGTTGGGGGGATATACAATGAGCAGTTCTTC	CASSSGVGGIYNEQFF
TRBD1	TRBV2	TRBJ2-7	.	TGTGCCAGCAGTCGACAGGGGTCCTACGAGCAGTACTTC	CASSRQGSYEQYF
TRBD1	TRBV3-1/TRBV3-2	TRBJ2-7	.	TGTGCCAGCAGCCAGTGGACAGGGGGCTACGAGCAGTACTTC	CASSQWTGGYEQYF
TRBD1	TRBV11-2	TRBJ2-5	.	TGTGCCAGCGGGGACAGGGTCAAAGAGACCCAGTACTTC	CASGDRVKETQYF
.	TRBV28	TRBJ2-7	.	TGTGCCAGCAGTTTCTCGTCGGGGGTTTCCTACGAGCAGTACTTC	CASSFSSGVSYEQYF
TRBD1	TRBV19	TRBJ1-1	.	TGTGCCAGTAGTATAAACAGGGACAGCCAGCCTGAAGCTTTCTTT	CASSINRDSQPEAFF
TRBD1	TRBV4-1	TRBJ2-7	.	TGCGCCAGCAGCCAAATCGCCCAGGGGGACCCCTACGAGCAGTACTTC	CASSQIAQGDPYEQYF
.	TRBV18	TRBJ2-5	few	TGTGCCAGCTCGCCTGAGTTGGGACCCAAAGAGACCCAGTACTTC	CASSPELGPKETQYF
.	TRBV19	TRBJ2-7	.	TGTGCCAGTAGTATTGTAGGTGAGCAGCAGTACTTC	CASSIVGEQQYF
.	TRBV7-6	TRBJ2-5	.	TGTGCCAGCAGCTCTTTACAGGGCCGCGGCCAAGAGACCCAGTACTTC	CASSSLQGRGQETQYF
.	TRBV7-2	TRBJ2-4	few	TGTGCCAGCAGCTATGGTCAGGCCAAAAACATTCAGTACTTC	CASSYGQAKNIQYF
.	TRBV19	TRBJ2-3	.	TGTGCCACCTCCAGGGGTTCAACAGATACGCAGTATTTT	CATSRGSTDTQYF